The 27 T cell receptor beta chains below were found in one sample sequenced in a study of cytomegalovirus exposure and HLA in healthy donors. The PCR used 60 Vbeta and 13 Jbeta primers. Data came from immunoSEQ multiplex PCR; TCRdb stores just in-frame clones and leaves some out. The data hold some 110,000 clones, with just under 80% observed a single time. Source material: PBMCs. These receptors were collected from a man aged 30 to 45 in good health and CMV-seronegative.

This CDR3 is CASRGDRDTDTQYF. CDR3 bases: TGTGCCAGCAGGGGGGACAGAGACACAGATACGCAGTATTTT. The V and J genes are TRBV6-5 and TRBJ2-3; 7 nucleotides align to TRBD1. From germline, CDR1 is MNHEY and CDR2 SVGAGI. The CDR3 runs to 14 residues. Germline trimming cut 6 bases from V and 2 bases from J; bases unmatched to any gene: 5.

The chain links TRBV4-1 to TRBJ1-2, with 7 nucleotides matching TRBD1. V shed 0 bases and J 4 bases; nucleotides not matched to a gene: 5. The germline V gene has CDR1 MGHRA and CDR2 YSYEKL. The CDR3 sequence is 15 residues long. This CDR3 reads CASSQDYGTVYGYTF. The CDR3 coding sequence is TGCGCCAGCAGCCAAGATTACGGGACAGTCTATGGCTACACCTTC.

The gene calls are TRBV9 and TRBJ2-3; D gene uncertain. Germline V gene data show CDR1 as SGDLS and CDR2 as YYNGEE. The CDR3 contains 15 residues. V was pared by 0 bases and J by 0 bases, with 8 bases between. The chain's CDR3 is CASSVEWLSTDTQYF. In DNA form, the CDR3 reads TGTGCCAGCAGCGTAGAGTGGCTCAGCACAGATACGCAGTATTTT.

This clone was recorded a few times. The V call is TRBV20-1, the J call TRBJ1-1; unclear D gene. Looked up from germline, CDR1 is DFQATT and CDR2 is SNEGSKA (reference sequence). The CDR3 contains 11 residues. V lost 4 bases to trimming and J lost 3 bases, with 6 bases between them. The CDR3 reads CSATFDTEAFF. CDR3 coding DNA: TGCAGTGCTACTTTTGACACTGAAGCTTTCTTT.

This chain uses TRBV10-3 with TRBJ2-7, with TRBD2 matching over 14 bases. V gave up 6 bases and J gave up 0 bases; unmatched junction bases: 10. The CDR3 has 18 residues. CDR1 ENHRY and CDR2 SYGVKD come from the germline V gene. The CDR3 coding sequence is TGTGCCATCAGCCTCGGGACTAGCGGGGGAAGAAGCTCCTACGAGCAGTACTTC. Translated, it gives CAISLGTSGGRSSYEQYF.

The chain carries TRBV25-1 and TRBJ1-2; 8 bases align to TRBD1. The trim removed 10 bases at V and 4 bases at J, leaving 8 bases unmatched. The length of the CDR3 is 13 residues. Germline V gives CDR1 MGHDK, CDR2 SYGVNS. This CDR3 reads CATLQGGSYGYTF. For the CDR3, the DNA is TGTGCCACCTTACAGGGGGGATCCTATGGCTACACCTTC.

V gene TRBV5-4 combines with J gene TRBJ1-1; 7 nucleotides line up with TRBD1. Germline V CDR1 and CDR2: SGHNT, YYREEE (reference sequence). Trimming cost V 4 bases and J 4 bases; bases outside gene matches: 19. The CDR3 is 18 amino acids. Here the CDR3 DNA reads TGTGCCAGCAGCCCAGTAGTCAGGGACAGCACAGATATCACTGAAGCTTTCTTT. Translated, it gives CASSPVVRDSTDITEAFF.

The chain employs TRBV4-3 and TRBJ1-1, with unresolved D. This CDR3 region has 15 residues. CDR1 LGHNA and CDR2 YSLEER come from the germline V gene. With 0 bases removed from V and 2 bases from J, the gap between germline ends came to 10 bases. The DNA for the CDR3 is TGCGCCAGCAGCCAAGATATCAGCGGTAACACTGAAGCTTTCTTT. As protein: CASSQDISGNTEAFF.

J is TRBJ2-4 and V is TRBV4-3, with TRBD1 matching over 9 bases. Germline CDR1 and CDR2: LGHNA and YSLEER. This CDR3 region has 15 residues. Trimming removed 3 bases from V and 7 bases from J; junction bases left unmatched: 7. The CDR3: CASSHTTGGVNIQYF. The CDR3 region has the DNA TGCGCCAGCAGCCACACGACAGGGGGTGTGAACATTCAGTACTTC.

This clone was counted a single time. The CDR3 loop is CASSQDSGRSSYNEQFF. The CDR3 DNA reads as TGCGCCAGCAGCCAAGATAGCGGGCGGAGCTCCTACAATGAGCAGTTCTTC. The chain is built from TRBV4-3 and TRBJ2-1; 7 bases match TRBD2. The CDR3 extends over 17 amino acids. Trimming took 0 bases from V and 0 from J; bases not matched to a gene: 5. Looked up from germline, CDR1 is LGHNA and CDR2 is YSLEER.

The chain links TRBV9 to TRBJ1-3; D is possibly TRBD1 (6 bases). The germline gives CDR1 SGDLS, CDR2 YYNGEE. The CDR3 covers 15 residues. V dropped 0 bases and J dropped 2 bases, with 9 bases sitting between them. CDR3 sequence: CASSVATGTGNTIYF. The CDR3 region has the DNA TGTGCCAGCAGCGTAGCTACAGGGACTGGAAACACCATATATTTT.

The chain is built from TRBV18 and TRBJ2-7; no clear D gene. CDR1 KGHSH and CDR2 LQKENI come from the germline V gene. With 2 bases removed from V and 1 base from J, the gap between germline ends came to 3 bases. The CDR3 is made up of 12 amino acids. The CDR3 region is CASSPSSYEQYF. The CDR3 bases are TGTGCCAGCTCACCATCATCCTACGAGCAGTACTTC.

The chain recombines TRBV28 with TRBJ2-3; D is perhaps TRBD2 (6 bases). The CDR3 totals 15 residues. Germline loops: CDR1 MDHEN, CDR2 SYDVKM. Trimming took 7 bases from V and 1 from J, leaving 15 bases between them. CDR3 coding DNA: TGTGCCAGCACCGAGGGAGGAGTCCGCACAGATACGCAGTATTTT. It is translated as CASTEGGVRTDTQYF.

The CDR3 DNA sequence: TGTGCCAGCGGACCACAGGGGGAGGGTGAAAAACTGTTTTTT. Amino acid sequence: CASGPQGEGEKLFF. This chain links TRBV9 with TRBJ1-4, with 8 bases matching TRBD1. Germline values: CDR1 SGDLS, CDR2 YYNGEE. This CDR3 is 14 amino acids long. Losses at the gene ends were 7 bases for V and 7 bases for J; bases not matched to a gene: 9.

The chain couples TRBV7-9 to TRBJ2-1, with 10 bases identical to TRBD2. In germline, CDR1 is SEHNR, CDR2 FQNEAQ (reference sequence). The V segment lost 5 bases and the J segment 9 bases; nucleotides outside the gene matches: 1. The CDR3 has 12 amino acids. CDR3 sequence: CASSRLAGEQFF. In DNA form, the CDR3 reads TGTGCCAGCAGCCGACTAGCGGGTGAGCAGTTCTTC.

This chain links TRBV7-8 with TRBJ2-1, with 12 bases matching TRBD2. The CDR3 extends over 18 amino acids. Germline V gene lookup returns CDR1 SGHVS and CDR2 FQNEAQ. V gave up 3 bases and J gave up 7 bases; unmatched junction bases: 13. CDR3 region: CASSFGGASGRAGNEQFF. The DNA for the CDR3 is TGTGCCAGCAGCTTTGGAGGGGCTAGCGGGAGGGCCGGTAATGAGCAGTTCTTC.

This chain uses TRBV6-5 with TRBJ2-1; 13 positions agree with TRBD2. CDR1 is MNHEY, CDR2 SVGAGI, per germline. With V trimmed by 2 bases and J by 8 bases, 6 bases remained unmatched. The CDR3 runs 16 residues. CDR3 sequence reads: CASSYGLAGVRDEQFF. CDR3 sequence (DNA): TGTGCCAGCAGTTACGGACTAGCGGGAGTAAGGGATGAGCAGTTCTTC.

V usage is TRBV5-1 and J usage is TRBJ1-1; 8 nucleotides line up with TRBD1. CDR3 length: 15 amino acids. V lost 3 bases and J lost 0; bases outside the gene matches: 4. Per the germline V gene, CDR1 is SGHRS and CDR2 is YFSETQ. CDR3 loop: CASSSGGGMNTEAFF. CDR3 DNA sequence: TGCGCCAGCAGCTCAGGGGGCGGGATGAACACTGAAGCTTTCTTT.

This clone was seen once. V usage is TRBV14 and J usage is TRBJ2-7; D unclear. Trimming stripped 2 bases from V and 2 bases from J, with 10 bases between. This CDR3 is built from 14 residues. CDR1 is SGHDN and CDR2 is FVKESK in the germline V gene. The CDR3 spells CASSQLALTYEQYF. As DNA, the CDR3 is TGTGCCAGCAGCCAACTCGCGTTAACCTACGAGCAGTACTTC.

CDR3 nucleotide sequence: TGTGCCAGCAGTCCCAATTGGGCCGTCACCGGGGAGCTGTTTTTT. Amino acid sequence: CASSPNWAVTGELFF. The chain employs TRBV6-4 and TRBJ2-2; D is uncertain. The CDR3 has 15 amino acids. Trimming removed 5 bases from V and 4 bases from J, with 14 bases in between. Germline CDR1 reads MRHNA; CDR2 reads SNTAGT.

This clone was picked up one time. The V and J genes are TRBV5-1 and TRBJ2-2, with D unclear. Germline lookup yields CDR1 SGHRS and CDR2 YFSETQ. Trimming stripped 4 bases from V and 3 bases from J, with 7 bases between. CDR3 length: 13 amino acids. CDR3 bases: TGCGCCAGCAGCAGCACTTACACCGGGGAGCTGTTTTTT. This translates into CASSSTYTGELFF.

The chain is built from TRBV7-8 and TRBJ2-3, with D possibly TRBD1 on 5 matching bases. V was cut by 4 bases and J by 6 bases, with 14 bases left in between. The CDR3 consists of 14 residues. Looked up from germline, CDR1 is SGHVS and CDR2 is FQNEAQ. The CDR3 spells CASSSRQSGDTQYF. Here the CDR3 DNA reads TGTGCCAGCAGCTCCAGACAGAGTGGGGATACGCAGTATTTT.

In its sample, this clone was seen once. The V gene is TRBV6-4, the J gene TRBJ2-3; perhaps TRBD1 as D (6 bases). Germline lookup yields CDR1 MRHNA and CDR2 SNTAGT. This CDR3 has 14 amino acids. V dropped 3 bases and J dropped 1 base, with 8 bases sitting between them. The CDR3 spells CASSEPGGTDTQYF. The CDR3 nucleotides read TGTGCCAGCAGTGAACCAGGGGGCACAGATACGCAGTATTTT.

This chain links TRBV2 with TRBJ2-3, with a weak D call TRBD1 (5 bases). The CDR3 length is 14 residues. The germline V gene encodes CDR1 SNHLY and CDR2 FYNNEI. Trimming left V 4 bases short and J 4 bases short, with 12 bases between. The CDR3 here is CASSVTGIPDTQYF. In DNA, the CDR3 is TGTGCCAGCAGTGTAACAGGAATCCCAGATACGCAGTATTTT. The full variable domain, with the rest looked up from reference TRBV2 and TRBJ2-3, is EPEVTQTPSHQVTQMGQEVILRCVPISNHLYFYWYRQILGQKVEFLVSFYNNEISEKSEIFDDQFSVERPDGSNFTLKIRSTKLEDSAMYFCASSVTGIPDTQYFGPGTRLTVL.

The chain links TRBV4-3 to TRBJ2-2; 9 bases map to TRBD2. CDR3 size: 16 residues. After removal of 5 bases from V and 0 bases from J, the junction contained 4 bases not matched to a gene. Germline lookup yields CDR1 LGHNA and CDR2 YSLEER. The DNA for the CDR3 is TGCGCCAGCAGCTACCTAGCGGGGACGAACACCGGGGAGCTGTTTTTT. The encoded protein is CASSYLAGTNTGELFF.

The rearrangement uses TRBV7-9 and TRBJ2-7; D might be TRBD2 (6 bases). The CDR3 contains 14 residues. The germline V gene encodes CDR1 SEHNR and CDR2 FQNEAQ (reference sequence). The ends were cut back, 3 bases at V and 2 bases at J, with 11 bases in the middle. In DNA form, the CDR3 reads TGTGCCAGCAGCTTCAGCGGGCGCCCCTACGAGCAGTACTTC. Residues: CASSFSGRPYEQYF.

The chain combines TRBV10-1 with TRBJ2-1; 8 bases fit TRBD1. The CDR3 consists of 13 residues. CDR1 and CDR2 from the germline V gene are WNHNN and SYGVQD (reference sequence). After removal of 6 bases from V and 5 bases from J, the junction contained 3 bases not matched to a gene. CDR3 loop: CASRETGDNEQFF. In DNA form, the CDR3 reads TGCGCCAGCAGGGAGACAGGGGACAATGAGCAGTTCTTC.